What follows are 15 T cell receptor beta chains derived from one specimen sequenced in a study of T cell responses to AZD1222 COVID-19 vaccine. Clones were sequenced by immunoSEQ multiplex PCR, and TCRdb holds only the in-frame ones, with some missing. The repertoire has roughly 140,000 clones, roughly nine tenths of them found once; the top ten carry more than 3%. Sequences were derived from peripheral blood, sampled 28 days after the second AZD1222 dose. These receptors were obtained from an adult who received the AZD1222 COVID-19 vaccine.

This chain connects TRBV7-3 to TRBJ2-1; 10 bases line up with TRBD2. Germline CDR1 SGHTA, CDR2 FQGTGA. V lost 1 base, J lost 4 bases, and 10 bases stayed unmatched. This CDR3 comprises 18 residues. The CDR3 sequence is CASSLKGLGLADYNEQFF. The CDR3 DNA is TGTGCCAGCAGCTTAAAGGGTCTCGGACTAGCGGATTACAATGAGCAGTTCTTC.

V is TRBV7-2 and J is TRBJ1-4; 7 bases align to TRBD1. J was trimmed by 4 bases and V by 4 bases; bases with no gene match: 6. There are 15 residues in the CDR3. Germline V lookup: CDR1 SGHTA, CDR2 FQGNSA. The CDR3: CASSSRQGNNEKLFF. The CDR3 DNA reads TGTGCCAGCAGCTCCCGACAGGGAAATAATGAAAAACTGTTTTTT.

The rearrangement joins TRBV3-1 (or the pseudogene TRBV3-2) to TRBJ2-7; 10 bases line up with TRBD2. Per the germline V gene, CDR1 is LGHDT and CDR2 is YNNKEL (reference sequence). The CDR3 loop spans 15 amino acids. V lost 2 bases, J lost 3 bases, and 4 bases stayed unmatched. CDR3 in amino acids: CASSQRLAGDYEQYF. CDR3 nucleotides: TGTGCCAGCAGCCAACGTCTAGCGGGAGACTACGAGCAGTACTTC.

Only one count was recorded for this clone. The CDR3 is CATEREGPGNEQFF. CDR3 DNA: TGTGCCACAGAGCGGGAGGGCCCGGGCAATGAGCAGTTCTTC. This chain uses TRBV24-1 with TRBJ2-1; 10 positions agree with TRBD2. The CDR3 is 14 amino acids. Germline trimming cut 10 bases from V and 6 bases from J; bases unmatched to any gene: 8. Per germline, CDR1 KGHDR and CDR2 SFDVKD.

The chain uses TRBV28 and TRBJ1-4; possibly TRBD1 for D (6 bases). The CDR3 totals 16 residues. Per germline, CDR1 MDHEN and CDR2 SYDVKM. V dropped 2 bases and J dropped 0 bases, with 10 bases sitting between them. The CDR3 DNA reads as TGTGCCAGCAGTTTACGGGGGCTTGCAACTAATGAAAAACTGTTTTTT. Protein sequence: CASSLRGLATNEKLFF.

The chain has TRBV6-6 and TRBJ1-2; D is perhaps TRBD1 (5 bases). V lost 4 bases and J 12 bases, leaving 12 bases between the germline ends. Looked up from germline, CDR1 is MNHNY and CDR2 is SVGAGI (reference sequence). The CDR3 loop spans 11 amino acids. As DNA, the CDR3 is TGTGCCAGCAGTTCGGGGACGGCCGACACCTTC. Amino acid sequence: CASSSGTADTF.

This rearrangement joins TRBV28 to TRBJ1-5; perhaps TRBD1 as D (5 bases). Germline V gene data show CDR1 as MDHEN and CDR2 as SYDVKM. The CDR3 contains 15 residues. Trimming pared 7 bases from V and 6 bases from J, leaving 19 bases between. Written as DNA, the CDR3 is TGTGCCAGCACCTTCGGGACGGCCGGGTTTCAGCCCCAGCATTTT. Amino acid sequence: CASTFGTAGFQPQHF.

The CDR3 DNA reads as TGTGCCAGCAGCTTAGAATACGGGACCACTGAAGCTTTCTTT. It is translated as CASSLEYGTTEAFF. The J gene is TRBJ1-1, the V gene TRBV7-8; D might be TRBD1 (5 bases). The CDR3 has 14 residues. Germline-derived CDR1 and CDR2 are SGHVS and FQNEAQ. V gave up 1 base and J gave up 4 bases, with 10 bases separating them. The variable domain in full, with the rest retrieved from reference TRBV7-8 and TRBJ1-1, is GAGVSQSPRYKVAKRGQDVALRCDPISGHVSLFWYQQALGQGPEFLTYFQNEAQLDKSGLPSDRFFAERPEGSVSTLKIQRTQQEDSAVYLCASSLEYGTTEAFFGQGTRLTVV.

V and J are TRBV18 and TRBJ1-5; possibly TRBD1 for D (5 bases). Deletions cut 4 bases from V and 3 bases from J, with 10 bases between. Germline loops: CDR1 KGHSH, CDR2 LQKENI. This CDR3 has 14 amino acids. CDR3 nucleotides: TGTGCCAGCTCACTCGAGGGGAACAATCAGCCCCAGCATTTT. Encoded protein: CASSLEGNNQPQHF. The variable domain in full, with the rest retrieved from reference TRBV18 and TRBJ1-5, is NAGVMQNPRHLVRRRGQEARLRCSPMKGHSHVYWYRQLPEEGLKFMVYLQKENIIDESGMPKERFSAEFPKEGPSILRIQQVVRGDSAAYFCASSLEGNNQPQHFGDGTRLSIL.

This chain uses TRBV6-5 with TRBJ2-4; D is unresolved. The length of the CDR3 is 16 residues. V was cut by 0 bases and J by 0 bases, with 9 bases left in between. Germline V gene data show CDR1 as MNHEY and CDR2 as SVGAGI. The CDR3 spells CASSYSGYLAKNIQYF. The CDR3 region has the DNA TGTGCCAGCAGTTACTCCGGCTACCTAGCCAAAAACATTCAGTACTTC.

The CDR3 here is CASSRSSGPYEQYF. In DNA form, the CDR3 reads TGTGCCAGCAGCCGCAGTAGCGGCCCCTACGAGCAGTACTTC. The chain joins TRBV6-5 to TRBJ2-7; tentative D call: TRBD2 (6 bases). The CDR3 spans 14 residues. Germline lookup yields CDR1 MNHEY and CDR2 SVGAGI. Trimming cost V 6 bases and J 2 bases, with 14 bases left between them.

The chain is built from TRBV6-5 and TRBJ2-2, with D unresolved. Deletions cut 0 bases from V and 4 bases from J, with 12 bases between. The length of the CDR3 is 16 residues. The germline V gene encodes CDR1 MNHEY and CDR2 SVGAGI. DNA of the CDR3: TGTGCCAGCAGTTACTCCTTCGAACGGGTCACCGGGGAGCTGTTTTTT. It codes for CASSYSFERVTGELFF.

The V gene is TRBV5-8, the J gene TRBJ2-7; 10 positions match TRBD1. The CDR3 totals 15 residues. Trimming at V came to 0 bases and at J to 3 bases, leaving 3 bases not matched to a gene. Germline lookup yields CDR1 SGHTS and CDR2 YDEGEE. The CDR3: CASSLGTGGNYEQYF. The CDR3 DNA reads TGTGCCAGCAGCTTGGGGACAGGGGGAAACTACGAGCAGTACTTC.

The chain joins TRBV2 to TRBJ2-7; TRBD1 matches 10 bases. Unmatched junction bases numbered 3, after V lost 4 bases and J lost 0 bases. CDR3 length equals 15 residues. The germline V gene encodes CDR1 SNHLY and CDR2 FYNNEI. Here the CDR3 reads CASSARTGGSYEQYF. CDR3 DNA sequence: TGTGCCAGCAGTGCCAGGACAGGGGGCTCCTACGAGCAGTACTTC.

A single count supports this clone. J is TRBJ2-7 and V is TRBV7-6; 9 bases match TRBD2. Trimming cost V 5 bases and J 3 bases; bases outside gene matches: 8. Per germline, CDR1 SGHVS and CDR2 FNYEAQ. CDR3 size: 15 residues. The CDR3 reads CASSRVVAGDYEQYF. The CDR3 DNA is TGTGCCAGCAGCCGGGTGGTAGCGGGAGACTACGAGCAGTACTTC.